Below are 2 T cell receptor beta chains sequenced from a single sample in a study of OX40 agonist ivuxolimab in advanced cancers. Generated by immunoSEQ multiplex PCR, the TCRdb table keeps only in-frame clones and is missing some. Of just over 40,000 clones in the sample, around 87% were seen once. The material sequenced was CD4+ or CD8+ T cells sorted from blood, taken in a trial of the OX40 agonist ivuxolimab. Every receptor here comes from an adult with an advanced solid tumor such as melanoma, head and neck, liver or kidney cancer.

The chain is built from TRBV28 and TRBJ1-5; possibly TRBD1 for D (5 bases). Trimming removed 8 bases at V and 6 bases at J, with 14 bases between. Per the germline V gene, CDR1 is MDHEN and CDR2 is SYDVKM. This CDR3 has 13 amino acids. The CDR3 nucleotides read TGTGCCAGCGGGACGGGCTGGAGTCAGCCCCAGCATTTT. It is translated as CASGTGWSQPQHF.

This clone has more than one count but fewer than ten. The chain combines TRBV30 with TRBJ2-5, with D possibly being TRBD2 (6 bases). Between the trimmed V and J ends, which lost 7 bases and 4 bases, there was a span of 16 bases. The CDR3 is 13 residues long. The germline gives CDR1 GTSNPN, CDR2 SVGIG (reference sequence). CDR3 sequence reads: CAYGGGVGETQYF. In DNA form, the CDR3 reads TGTGCCTACGGGGGAGGAGTAGGAGAGACCCAGTACTTC.